The 32 T cell receptor beta chains listed next were all sequenced from one sample in a study of response to subunit inactivated influenza vaccine. TCRdb independently ran MiXCR on the RT-PCR reads; one entry per CDR3 protein. There are a few hundred thousand distinct CDR3 sequences in the sample; 14% occur only once, and approximately 10% lies in the top ten. The starting material was PBMCs from blood, obtained approximately 13 days after vaccination. These receptors all come from a man in his fifties or sixties who received an inactivated influenza vaccine.

There are a few counts of this clonotype. V and J are TRBV12-3 or TRBV12-4 and TRBJ2-1, with D tentatively TRBD2 (6 bases). V was shortened by 7 bases and J by 0 bases, with 13 bases between the two germline ends. The CDR3 runs 15 residues. Written as DNA, the CDR3 is TGTGCCAGCACCGGGGGACCAAGCTCCTACAATGAGCAGTTCTTC. Residues: CASTGGPSSYNEQFF.

This clonotype appeared a few times. This chain uses TRBV5-1 with TRBJ1-6; D is possibly TRBD1 (6 bases). Germline V gene lookup returns CDR1 SGHRS and CDR2 YFSETQ. Trimming took 4 bases from V and 5 from J, leaving 10 bases between them. The CDR3 covers 14 residues. Written as DNA, the CDR3 is TGCGCCAGCAGCCCCAGGGGCCATAATTCACCCCTCCACTTT. Encoded protein: CASSPRGHNSPLHF.

This clonotype was detected only a few times. This chain connects TRBV12-3 or TRBV12-4 to TRBJ2-7, with TRBD2 identical over 13 bases. Losses at the gene ends were 5 bases for V and 6 bases for J; bases not matched to a gene: 4. The CDR3 runs to 14 residues. The CDR3 region is CASSPGTSGTEQYF. The DNA for the CDR3 is TGTGCCAGCAGTCCCGGGACTAGCGGGACCGAGCAGTACTTC.

The chain links TRBV6-1 to TRBJ1-6, with D hard to call. CDR1 MNHNS and CDR2 SASEGT come from the germline V gene. V was clipped by 2 bases and J by 9 bases, with 11 bases between them. The CDR3 is 14 amino acids. CDR3 region: CASSELGNASPLHF. CDR3 DNA: TGTGCCAGCAGTGAATTGGGAAACGCTTCACCCCTCCACTTT.

J is TRBJ2-1 and V is TRBV7-8; TRBD1 matches at 10 bases. The junction had 6 bases not matched to a gene; V was cut back by 6 bases and J by 4 bases. Germline assignment: CDR1 SGHVS and CDR2 FQNEAQ. CDR3 length: 15 amino acids. CDR3 sequence reads: CASSSRDRGYNEQFF. The CDR3 nucleotides are TGTGCCAGCAGTAGCCGGGACAGGGGTTACAATGAGCAGTTCTTC.

V and J are TRBV9 and TRBJ2-7; 9 positions agree with TRBD1. Trimming at V came to 4 bases and at J to 5 bases, leaving 13 bases not matched to a gene. There are 16 residues in the CDR3. Germline V gene data show CDR1 as SGDLS and CDR2 as YYNGEE. Here the CDR3 DNA reads TGTGCCAGCAGCTTCTCGATCGGACAGGGGAGGAACGAGCAGTACTTC. It specifies CASSFSIGQGRNEQYF.

This clonotype was seen a few times. The V and J genes are TRBV28 and TRBJ2-7; TRBD2 aligns across 15 bases. The germline V gene has CDR1 MDHEN and CDR2 SYDVKM. The CDR3 extends over 15 amino acids. V lost 7 bases and J lost 9; bases outside the gene matches: 10. CDR3 bases: TGTGCCAGCACTTCCGGCGGACTAGCGGGAGGGCGGCAGTACTTC. Its protein product is CASTSGGLAGGRQYF.

This clonotype was seen only a few times. The chain links TRBV4-1 to TRBJ1-1; D unclear. CDR1 MGHRA and CDR2 YSYEKL come from the germline V gene. Trimming stripped 1 base from V and 7 bases from J, with 13 bases between. This CDR3 comprises 14 residues. CDR3 amino acids: CASSQGSRKYEAFF. CDR3 DNA: TGCGCCAGCAGCCAAGGAAGCAGGAAATATGAAGCTTTCTTT.

This chain links TRBV11-2 with TRBJ2-3, with 13 bases lining up with TRBD2. V lost 5 bases to trimming and J lost 4 bases; unmatched junction nucleotides: 12. The CDR3 consists of 18 residues. CDR1 SGHAT and CDR2 FQNNGV come from the germline V gene. As DNA, the CDR3 is TGTGCCAGCAGCCCTAACGGGGGACTAGCGGGAAGGGCAGATACGCAGTATTTT. Its protein product is CASSPNGGLAGRADTQYF.

The genes are TRBV11-2 and TRBJ2-7; no definite D call. The CDR3 is made up of 11 amino acids. Germline V gene sequence: CDR1 SGHAT, CDR2 FQNNGV. V shed 5 bases and J shed 5 bases, with 7 bases lying between them. Written as DNA, the CDR3 is TGTGCCAGCAGCGCCTACAACGAGCAGTACTTC. Protein product: CASSAYNEQYF.

In this sample, this clonotype turned up many times. The CDR3 loop is CASRRGTVREQFF. CDR3 nucleotide sequence: TGTGCCAGCAGGCGAGGCACGGTAAGAGAGCAGTTCTTC. V gene TRBV12-3 or TRBV12-4 combines with J gene TRBJ2-1, with unresolved D. The CDR3 consists of 13 residues. The V and J ends lost 6 bases and 10 bases respectively, with 16 bases between them.

This clonotype was counted many times. The chain combines TRBV7-2 with TRBJ1-6; TRBD1 aligns across 7 bases. The CDR3 totals 15 residues. CDR1 and CDR2 from the germline V gene are SGHTA and FQGNSA. The trim removed 5 bases at V and 7 bases at J, leaving 8 bases unmatched. CDR3 nucleotide sequence: TGTGCCAGCAGCCCACAGGGGTTCGGCAATTCACCCCTCCACTTT. Residues: CASSPQGFGNSPLHF.

This clonotype was seen a handful of times. In DNA form, the CDR3 reads TGTGCCAGCAGCTTGTACACCTACGAGCAGTACTTC. It encodes CASSLYTYEQYF. The rearrangement joins TRBV5-6 to TRBJ2-7; D not resolved. CDR3 length equals 12 residues. The V gene's germline CDR1 is SGHDT and CDR2 YYEEEE. The V gene lost 1 base and the J gene lost 2 bases, with 4 bases spanning the gap.

This clonotype was found a few times. V gene TRBV11-2 combines with J gene TRBJ2-5; TRBD2 is a possible D gene (6 bases). The CDR3 totals 15 residues. CDR1 and CDR2 (germline): SGHAT, FQNNGV. Trimming took 0 bases from V and 7 from J, leaving 15 bases between them. The CDR3 DNA reads as TGTGCCAGCAGCTTAGAACGGGGGAGGTTGGGGACCCAGTACTTC. Amino acids: CASSLERGRLGTQYF.

This clonotype was seen a few times. The rearrangement links TRBV7-9 to TRBJ2-3; the D is unclear. The germline V and J ends were trimmed by 1 base and 2 bases, with 10 bases remaining between them. There are 15 residues in the CDR3. In germline, CDR1 is SEHNR, CDR2 FQNEAQ (reference sequence). The CDR3 DNA sequence: TGTGCCAGCAGCTTAGGTGTGAGTGACACAGATACGCAGTATTTT. Protein product: CASSLGVSDTDTQYF.

This clonotype was detected ten times or more. The chain couples TRBV11-2 to TRBJ2-1; tentative D call: TRBD1 (5 bases). The CDR3 loop spans 16 amino acids. Trimming stripped 5 bases from V and 0 bases from J, with 14 bases between. The germline CDR1 and CDR2 sequences are SGHAT and FQNNGV. The CDR3 DNA is TGTGCCAGCAGCCCAGAACAGGTGAGCTCCTACAATGAGCAGTTCTTC. Translated, it gives CASSPEQVSSYNEQFF. The variable domain in full, completed from reference TRBV11-2 and TRBJ2-1, reads EAGVAQSPRYKIIEKRQSVAFWCNPISGHATLYWYQQILGQGPKLLIQFQNNGVVDDSQLPKDRFSAERLKGVDSTLKIQPAKLEDSAVYLCASSPEQVSSYNEQFFGPGTRLTVL.

The sample holds one count of this clonotype. V gene TRBV30 combines with J gene TRBJ2-2; possibly TRBD2 for D (5 bases). Germline-derived CDR1 and CDR2 are GTSNPN and SVGIG (reference sequence). Between the trimmed V and J ends, which lost 3 bases and 4 bases, there was a span of 9 bases. This CDR3 region has 13 residues. The CDR3 DNA reads as TGTGCCTGGAGGCCTGCGGGCACCGGGGAGCTGTTTTTT. Its protein is CAWRPAGTGELFF.

The rearrangement joins TRBV6-1 to TRBJ2-2; D tentatively reads TRBD1 or TRBD2 (6 bases each). Germline assignment: CDR1 MNHNS and CDR2 SASEGT. Trimming removed 9 bases from V and 5 bases from J, with 25 bases in between. The CDR3 is 17 residues long. CDR3 sequence (DNA): TGTGCCAGGGACTTAATTTTACAGGGAGGTTATACCGGGGAGCTGTTTTTT. Protein sequence: CARDLILQGGYTGELFF.

This clonotype was detected a few times. This chain joins TRBV5-1 and TRBJ1-1, with D possibly being TRBD1 (6 bases). Trimming took off 4 bases at V and 4 bases at J, with 17 bases between the two ends. The CDR3 has 15 residues. CDR1 and CDR2 (germline): SGHRS, YFSETQ. CDR3 sequence reads: CASSPGQGFSTEAFF. In DNA, the CDR3 is TGCGCCAGCAGCCCAGGTCAGGGGTTTAGCACTGAAGCTTTCTTT.

This clonotype was observed a few times. V and J are TRBV5-1 and TRBJ2-1; weak D call: TRBD2 (6 bases). The CDR3 is 15 residues long. V was trimmed by 4 bases and J by 8 bases, leaving 19 bases between them. Germline values: CDR1 SGHRS, CDR2 YFSETQ. The CDR3 region has the DNA TGCGCCAGCAGCGTCGGCACAAGGTGGGAGGATGAGCAGTTCTTC. Its protein is CASSVGTRWEDEQFF.

Many counts were recorded for this clonotype. V is TRBV6-2 or TRBV6-3 and J is TRBJ2-3; D possibly corresponds to TRBD2 (6 bases). CDR3 length equals 13 residues. The V gene lost 5 bases and the J gene lost 8 bases, with 14 bases spanning the gap. Germline V gene sequence: CDR1 MNHEY, CDR2 SVGEGT. CDR3 sequence reads: CASSAGLTGTQYF. CDR3 DNA: TGTGCCAGCAGTGCTGGACTAACGGGTACGCAGTATTTT.

This chain links TRBV4-2 with TRBJ2-4, with 13 bases lining up with TRBD2. The CDR3 contains 19 residues. The V and J ends lost 1 base and 0 bases, in that order; junction bases with no gene match: 6. Germline V gene sequence: CDR1 LGHNA, CDR2 YNFKEQ. In DNA form, the CDR3 reads TGTGCCAGCAGCCAAGTTACTAGCGGGAGGGGATTAGCCAAAAACATTCAGTACTTC. Amino acid sequence: CASSQVTSGRGLAKNIQYF.

This clonotype was picked up a small number of times. The chain carries TRBV6-5 and TRBJ2-7; 10 positions agree with TRBD1. Trimming removed 4 bases from V and 3 bases from J; junction bases left unmatched: 6. Germline assignment: CDR1 MNHEY and CDR2 SVGAGI. The CDR3 has 15 amino acids. CDR3 DNA: TGTGCCAGCAGTTTCCGGGACAGGGGTATCTACGAGCAGTACTTC. This encodes CASSFRDRGIYEQYF.

This clonotype was detected many times. The chain carries TRBV7-6 and TRBJ2-5; tentative D call: TRBD2 (5 bases). CDR1 is SGHVS and CDR2 is FNYEAQ in the germline V gene. The CDR3 runs to 14 residues. V lost 2 bases to trimming and J lost 3 bases, with 10 bases between them. CDR3 protein: CASSLNSGKETQYF. The CDR3 coding sequence is TGTGCCAGCAGCTTAAACTCCGGGAAAGAGACCCAGTACTTC.

The chain combines TRBV29-1 with TRBJ2-1; D not resolved. V lost 8 bases and J lost 6, with 11 bases in between. The CDR3 length is 11 residues. Looked up from germline, CDR1 is SQVTM and CDR2 is ANQGSEA. Here the CDR3 DNA reads TGCAGCATCACGGACGGCAATGAGCAGTTCTTC. Translated, it gives CSITDGNEQFF.

This clonotype was seen repeatedly, ten times or more. The chain carries TRBV5-8 and TRBJ2-1; 9 bases are shared with TRBD2. This CDR3 is built from 15 residues. J was trimmed by 0 bases and V by 2 bases; bases with no gene match: 0. CDR1 SGHTS and CDR2 YDEGEE come from the germline V gene. The chain's CDR3 is CASSFSGGSYNEQFF. The DNA for the CDR3 is TGTGCCAGCAGCTTTAGCGGGGGCTCCTACAATGAGCAGTTCTTC.

The chain uses TRBV13 and TRBJ1-2; D call uncertain. The germline V gene has CDR1 PRHDT and CDR2 FYEKMQ (reference sequence). This CDR3 has 13 amino acids. V was pared by 5 bases and J by 6 bases, with 13 bases between. For the CDR3, the DNA is TGTGCCAGCAGCACGTTACTATTCCATGGCTACACCTTC. It yields the protein CASSTLLFHGYTF.

This clonotype was found a few times. V usage is TRBV30 and J usage is TRBJ1-2; D possibly corresponds to TRBD1 (6 bases). V was trimmed by 1 base and J by 4 bases, leaving 10 bases between them. CDR1 and CDR2 (germline): GTSNPN, SVGIG (reference sequence). CDR3 length equals 13 residues. The CDR3 region is CAWSAAGAYGYTF. CDR3 bases: TGTGCCTGGAGTGCGGCAGGGGCCTATGGCTACACCTTC.

With respect to this clonotype: A junction end diverges from the germline sequence, so it may reflect a read error. This chain uses TRBV6-1 with TRBJ2-7, with D possibly being TRBD1 (6 bases). The CDR3 runs 13 residues. Germline V gene data show CDR1 as MNHNS and CDR2 as SASEGT. The CDR3 protein is CASRGRGVYGQYF. In DNA form, the CDR3 reads TGTGCCAGCAGGGGCAGGGGAGTCTACGGGCAGTACTTC.

This clonotype was picked up a small number of times. The chain combines TRBV3-1 with TRBJ2-7, with D uncertain. V lost 2 bases, J lost 6 bases, and 8 bases lay in between. The CDR3 contains 12 residues. The germline gives CDR1 LGHDT, CDR2 YNNKEL (reference sequence). The CDR3 here is CASSQPGLEQYF. CDR3 coding DNA: TGTGCCAGCAGCCAACCAGGCCTCGAGCAGTACTTC.

This clonotype was counted many times. V usage is TRBV5-1 and J usage is TRBJ2-7; 12 bases fit TRBD2. The germline V gene has CDR1 SGHRS and CDR2 YFSETQ. The junction had 10 bases not matched to a gene; V was cut back by 2 bases and J by 4 bases. CDR3 size: 17 residues. The CDR3 is CASSLLRTSGVMYEQYF. DNA of the CDR3: TGCGCCAGCAGCTTACTCCGGACTAGCGGGGTAATGTACGAGCAGTACTTC.

The CDR3 here is CASSLVPNTGELFF. DNA of the CDR3: TGTGCCAGCAGCTTAGTACCTAACACCGGGGAGCTGTTTTTT. The V call is TRBV11-3, the J call TRBJ2-2; D not resolved. CDR1 is SGHNT, CDR2 YENEEA, per germline. The CDR3 has 14 amino acids. Trimming took off 1 base at V and 2 bases at J, with 5 bases between the two ends.